The rows below give T cell receptor beta chains drawn from one sample of a study of T cell responses to AZD1222 COVID-19 vaccine. Repertoires were generated with immunoSEQ multiplex PCR, while TCRdb's copy carries only in-frame clones and drops some. The sample holds about 150,000 clones, more than 90% seen once. Sample: peripheral blood, taken 28 days after the second AZD1222 dose. The receptor source for this set is an adult who received the AZD1222 COVID-19 vaccine. CDR3s include the opening cysteine and the closing phenylalanine or tryptophan. Each record gives: D gene, V gene, clone size, J gene, CDR3 DNA, CDR3 protein. The D gene is left open where the match is weak. Clone size is given for some rows only: seen once, a few or many times, or a class if the clone is expanded.

.	TRBV5-1	.	TRBJ1-4	TGCGCCAGCAGCTTGGGAGCTGAAAAACTGTTTTTT	CASSLGAEKLFF
.	TRBV7-2	once	TRBJ2-1	TGTGCCAGCAGCCCATCTACTCGGGGCCTCGGGGAGCAGTTCTTC	CASSPSTRGLGEQFF
.	TRBV7-3	.	TRBJ2-3	TGTGCCAGCAGTCCCGATTTGGAGTCTCAGTATTTT	CASSPDLESQYF
.	TRBV29-1	.	TRBJ2-7	TGCAGCTTCGGGACAAATTCCTACGAGCAGTACTTC	CSFGTNSYEQYF
TRBD1	TRBV29-1	.	TRBJ2-7	TGCAGTGGGTGGGACAGGGACGACGAGCAGTACTTC	CSGWDRDDEQYF
TRBD1	TRBV20-1	.	TRBJ2-5	TGCAGTGCTCCCAGGGGGGAGACCCAGTACTTC	CSAPRGETQYF
.	TRBV7-9	.	TRBJ1-1	TGTGCCAGCAGCTTAGGGCCAGGGGAAACTGAAGCTTTCTTT	CASSLGPGETEAFF
.	TRBV4-1	once	TRBJ1-2	TGCGCCAGCAGCCAAGAAGATTTAGGGGACATCTATGGCTACACCTTC	CASSQEDLGDIYGYTF
TRBD1	TRBV18	.	TRBJ1-1	TGTGCCAGCTCAACCCCGGGACAGGGGGCAGGGACTGAAGCTTTCTTT	CASSTPGQGAGTEAFF
TRBD1	TRBV5-6	.	TRBJ2-1	TGTGCCAGCAGCTTAAGGGACAGGGAGTTTTACAATGAGCAGTTCTTC	CASSLRDREFYNEQFF
.	TRBV14	.	TRBJ2-3	TGTGCCAGCAGCCAAGATTGGACAACAGATACGCAGTATTTT	CASSQDWTTDTQYF
TRBD1	TRBV24-1	.	TRBJ2-7	TGTGCCACCAGTGATTACTCCGGGACAGGGGGTTACTACGAGCAGTACTTC	CATSDYSGTGGYYEQYF
TRBD1	TRBV19	few	TRBJ1-5	TGTGCCAGTAGTTTGGACAGGTCCTATCAGCCCCAGCATTTT	CASSLDRSYQPQHF
.	TRBV10-3	.	TRBJ2-3	TGTGCCATCAGTGAGTCCCAGAACACAGATACGCAGTATTTT	CAISESQNTDTQYF
.	TRBV7-2	.	TRBJ2-4	TGTGCCAGCAGCTTAGTGTTTTGGGAGACGCTAGCCAAAAACATTCAGTACTTC	CASSLVFWETLAKNIQYF
.	TRBV5-1	once	TRBJ1-1	TGCGCCAGCAGGACGGGTTCCGGCACTGAAGCTTTCTTT	CASRTGSGTEAFF
TRBD1	TRBV10-1	.	TRBJ1-2	TGCGCCAGCAGTGGAGGGGGGACAGTCATGTTC	CASSGGGTVMF
.	TRBV24-1	.	TRBJ1-2	TGTGCCACCAGTGATTTGACAGGCGGACGTGGCTACACCTTC	CATSDLTGGRGYTF
.	TRBV21-1	.	TRBJ1-5	TGTGCCAGCAGCCTTGAAGGACAGGTTAGCAATCAGCCCCAGCATTTT	CASSLEGQVSNQPQHF
.	TRBV6-1	.	TRBJ2-7	TGTGCCAGCAGTGAAGCGGGAGGGGGGACCTACGAGCAGTACTTC	CASSEAGGGTYEQYF
.	TRBV3-1/TRBV3-2	.	TRBJ2-4	TGTGCCAGCAGCCACCGACATAGTCTAGCCAAAAACATTCAGTACTTC	CASSHRHSLAKNIQYF
.	TRBV6-5	.	TRBJ2-5	TGTGCCAGCAGTCAGGGATATGAGTCCCAAGAGACCCAGTACTTC	CASSQGYESQETQYF
.	TRBV5-1	.	TRBJ2-7	TGCGCCAGCAGCTTGAAGGGGGGCTACGAGCAGTACTTC	CASSLKGGYEQYF
TRBD1	TRBV10-3	few	TRBJ1-2	TGTGCCATCAGGGAAGCGGGACAGCGACAAAACTATGGCTACACCTTC	CAIREAGQRQNYGYTF
TRBD1	TRBV27	.	TRBJ2-7	TGTGCCAGCAGTTTGATCGGACAGGGGGCCTACGAGCAGTACTTC	CASSLIGQGAYEQYF
TRBD1	TRBV4-1	.	TRBJ2-4	TGCGCCAGCAGCCAAGGAGACCCGGGACAGGGGGCCATTCAGTACTTC	CASSQGDPGQGAIQYF
.	TRBV12-1	.	TRBJ1-5	TGTGCCAGCAGCTTCGGAAGACAGGGAATTCAGCCCCAGCATTTT	CASSFGRQGIQPQHF
.	TRBV7-8	once	TRBJ2-2	TGTGCCAGCAGCGAACATCACACCGGGGAGCTGTTTTTT	CASSEHHTGELFF
.	TRBV12-5	.	TRBJ2-2	TGTGCTAGTGGTTTGGTTGCAGGAATCGGGGAGCTGTTTTTT	CASGLVAGIGELFF
TRBD1	TRBV7-3	.	TRBJ2-7	TGTGCCAGCAGCGAAGGACAGGCGAGCTCCTACGAGCAGTACTTC	CASSEGQASSYEQYF